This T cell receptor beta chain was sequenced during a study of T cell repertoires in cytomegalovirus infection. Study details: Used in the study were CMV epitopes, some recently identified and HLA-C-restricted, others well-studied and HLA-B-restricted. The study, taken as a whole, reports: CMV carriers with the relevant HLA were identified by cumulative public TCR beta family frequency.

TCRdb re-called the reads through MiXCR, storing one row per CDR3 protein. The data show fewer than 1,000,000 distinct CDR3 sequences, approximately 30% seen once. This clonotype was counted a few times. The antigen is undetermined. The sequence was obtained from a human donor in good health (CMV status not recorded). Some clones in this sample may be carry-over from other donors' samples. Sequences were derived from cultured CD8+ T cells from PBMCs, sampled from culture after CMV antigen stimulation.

The CDR3 bases are TGTGCCAGCAGTGAACTAGGGCTGAGTTACGAGCAGTACGTC. This sequence encodes CASSELGLSYEQYV. The V and J genes are TRBV6-1 and TRBJ2-7; D gene ambiguous. V lost 2 bases, J lost 4 bases, and 12 bases lay in between. Germline V gene sequence: CDR1 MNHNS, CDR2 SASEGT. This CDR3 comprises 14 residues.